Presented here are 19 T cell receptor beta chains from one specimen sequenced in a study of blood T cell repertoires in COVID-19. Sequencing used immunoSEQ multiplex PCR; TCRdb keeps in-frame clones, though not all of them. The repertoire includes a few hundred thousand clones, about 80% of them detected once, and around 14% sits in the top ten. The specimen was peripheral blood. Receptors were obtained from a person aged 70 to 85 with COVID-19, enrolled during active disease.

This chain uses TRBV18 with TRBJ1-3; 9 bases fit TRBD1. The CDR3 has 16 amino acids. V was pared by 2 bases and J by 5 bases, with 7 bases of the junction left unmatched. Germline V gene lookup returns CDR1 KGHSH and CDR2 LQKENI. CDR3 protein: CASSPALDRGRNTIYF. CDR3 sequence (DNA): TGTGCCAGCTCACCAGCCCTCGACAGGGGGAGAAACACCATATATTTT.

The chain links TRBV2 to TRBJ2-1; tentative D call: TRBD2 (6 bases). Germline V lookup: CDR1 SNHLY, CDR2 FYNNEI. V was trimmed by 7 bases and J by 3 bases, leaving 16 bases between them. CDR3 size: 15 residues. The CDR3 here is CASTEQGGHYNEQFF. The DNA of the CDR3 is TGTGCCAGCACCGAGCAGGGAGGTCACTACAATGAGCAGTTCTTC.

This rearrangement joins TRBV30 to TRBJ2-5; the D gene is possibly TRBD1 (5 bases). The CDR3 has 14 amino acids. CDR1 GTSNPN and CDR2 SVGIG come from the germline V gene (reference sequence). Trimming cost V 1 base and J 5 bases, with 14 bases left between them. CDR3 sequence reads: CAWSDRSSTETQYF. The CDR3, as DNA: TGTGCCTGGAGTGACAGGTCGAGTACGGAGACCCAGTACTTC.

The chain carries TRBV19 and TRBJ1-4; TRBD1 aligns across 7 bases. Germline CDR1 and CDR2: LNHDA and SQIVND (reference sequence). J gave up 8 bases and V 7 bases, and 10 bases lay outside the gene matches. The CDR3 has 14 amino acids. The CDR3 DNA sequence: TGTGCCAGTAAAGGGTCGGACAGGTTCGAAAAACTGTTTTTT. Its protein is CASKGSDRFEKLFF.

The V and J genes are TRBV28 and TRBJ1-6, with D tentatively TRBD1 (6 bases). CDR1 MDHEN and CDR2 SYDVKM come from the germline V gene. This CDR3 region has 18 residues. V lost 8 bases and J 0 bases, leaving 20 bases between the germline ends. CDR3 coding DNA: TGTGCCAGCGACCCCTATCGAGGACAGAGCTCCTATAATTCACCCCTCCACTTT. This gives the protein CASDPYRGQSSYNSPLHF. Complete variable domain (other parts from reference TRBV28 and TRBJ1-6): DVKVTQSSRYLVKRTGEKVFLECVQDMDHENMFWYRQDPGLGLRLIYFSYDVKMKEKGDIPEGYSVSREKKERFSLILESASTNQTSMYLCASDPYRGQSSYNSPLHFGNGTRLTVT.

This rearrangement joins TRBV5-1 to TRBJ2-2; a possible D gene is TRBD1 (5 bases). This CDR3 comprises 16 residues. From germline, CDR1 is SGHRS and CDR2 YFSETQ. V shed 0 bases and J shed 4 bases, with 13 bases lying between them. DNA for the CDR3: TGCGCCAGCAGCTTGGAGGCAGGGCGGTTCACCGGGGAGCTGTTTTTT. Protein sequence: CASSLEAGRFTGELFF.

This chain joins TRBV6-5 and TRBJ2-3, with TRBD1 as a possible D gene (5 bases). The CDR3 has 14 residues. Trimming left V 5 bases short and J 0 bases short, with 9 bases between. Per germline, CDR1 MNHEY and CDR2 SVGAGI. The CDR3 nucleotides are TGTGCCAGCAGTCCCCGGACAAGCACAGATACGCAGTATTTT. The encoded protein is CASSPRTSTDTQYF.

This clone was seen just once. This chain joins TRBV7-6 and TRBJ2-1, with TRBD2 matching 12 bases. V was clipped by 4 bases and J by 4 bases; unmatched bases: 8. CDR3 length: 17 amino acids. In germline, CDR1 is SGHVS, CDR2 FNYEAQ. CDR3 in DNA: TGTGCCAGCAGCTCCCTCCAGGGGACTAGCGGGTACAATGAGCAGTTCTTC. This encodes CASSSLQGTSGYNEQFF.

The rearrangement joins TRBV11-2 to TRBJ2-3, with TRBD1 matching over 7 bases. The V gene end was trimmed by 3 bases and the J gene end by 5 bases; junction bases not matched to a gene: 8. This CDR3 has 15 residues. Germline V gene data show CDR1 as SGHAT and CDR2 as FQNNGV. This chain's CDR3 is CASSFLGQVRDTQYF. DNA for the CDR3: TGTGCCAGCAGCTTTCTAGGACAGGTTCGAGATACGCAGTATTTT. Supplemented by reference TRBV11-2 and TRBJ2-3, the full variable domain reads EAGVAQSPRYKIIEKRQSVAFWCNPISGHATLYWYQQILGQGPKLLIQFQNNGVVDDSQLPKDRFSAERLKGVDSTLKIQPAKLEDSAVYLCASSFLGQVRDTQYFGPGTRLTVL.

The chain joins TRBV7-2 to TRBJ1-2; TRBD1 agrees at 7 bases. The V gene's germline CDR1 is SGHTA and CDR2 FQGNSA. V shed 2 bases and J 6 bases; nucleotides not matched to a gene: 6. The CDR3 sequence is 14 residues long. This chain's CDR3 is CASSLMSDRDGYTF. The CDR3 bases are TGTGCCAGCAGCTTAATGAGTGACAGGGATGGCTACACCTTC.

The sample holds one count of this clone. The V gene is TRBV7-2, the J gene TRBJ1-6; 7 nucleotides match TRBD1. V trimming: 1 base; J trimming: 5 bases; junction bases outside the gene matches: 2. The CDR3 has 15 amino acids. Germline lookup yields CDR1 SGHTA and CDR2 FQGNSA. In DNA, the CDR3 is TGTGCCAGCAGCTTAGGGGGACAGAATAATTCACCCCTCCACTTT. Protein sequence: CASSLGGQNNSPLHF.

V and J are TRBV5-1 and TRBJ2-6; D is perhaps TRBD1 (6 bases). The CDR3 is made up of 18 amino acids. Germline V gives CDR1 SGHRS, CDR2 YFSETQ. Trimming took 4 bases from V and 0 from J, leaving 17 bases between them. The CDR3: CASSRQQGALSGANVLTF. CDR3 DNA: TGCGCCAGCAGCAGGCAACAGGGTGCCCTCTCTGGGGCCAACGTCCTGACTTTC.

The CDR3 bases are TGCGCCAGCAGCCAAGACCCGGGTGTCTATGGCTACACCTTC. It specifies CASSQDPGVYGYTF. V is TRBV4-3 and J is TRBJ1-2; no clear D gene. CDR3 length: 14 residues. Germline V gene lookup returns CDR1 LGHNA and CDR2 YSLEER. V gave up 0 bases and J gave up 4 bases, with 9 bases separating them.

This clone was observed a handful of times. The chain recombines TRBV3-1 (or the pseudogene TRBV3-2) with TRBJ1-1; a possible D gene is TRBD1 (5 bases). Germline CDR1 and CDR2: LGHDT and YNNKEL (reference sequence). The CDR3 runs to 14 residues. The ends were cut back, 1 base at V and 5 bases at J, with 11 bases in the middle. CDR3 nucleotide sequence: TGTGCCAGCAGCCAAGTAATTTCAGGGACTGAAGCTTTCTTT. Amino acids: CASSQVISGTEAFF.

This chain joins TRBV11-2 and TRBJ2-5, with 8 bases that match TRBD2. V lost 1 base to trimming and J lost 5 bases; unmatched junction nucleotides: 12. CDR1 and CDR2 (germline): SGHAT, FQNNGV. This CDR3 has 17 residues. The chain's CDR3 is CASSLGSGREGRETQYF. The DNA for the CDR3 is TGTGCCAGCAGCTTAGGTTCAGGTCGGGAGGGGCGGGAGACCCAGTACTTC. The whole variable domain, filled in from reference TRBV11-2 and TRBJ2-5, reads EAGVAQSPRYKIIEKRQSVAFWCNPISGHATLYWYQQILGQGPKLLIQFQNNGVVDDSQLPKDRFSAERLKGVDSTLKIQPAKLEDSAVYLCASSLGSGREGRETQYFGPGTRLLVL.

This clone was counted once. The chain links TRBV27 to TRBJ2-1; TRBD1 aligns across 7 bases. V shed 5 bases, J shed 3 bases, and the junction held 4 bases outside the gene matches. The CDR3 spans 14 residues. Germline V CDR1 and CDR2: MNHEY, SMNVEV (reference sequence). In DNA form, the CDR3 reads TGTGCCAGCAGTACGAGGGACAGCTACAATGAGCAGTTCTTC. Its protein product is CASSTRDSYNEQFF.

V and J are TRBV27 and TRBJ1-2; tentatively, D is TRBD1 (5 bases). V dropped 1 base and J dropped 6 bases, with 15 bases sitting between them. Germline CDR1 is MNHEY and CDR2 is SMNVEV (reference sequence). The CDR3 extends over 15 amino acids. CDR3 sequence (DNA): TGTGCCAGCAGTTTATACCCCGTGGAGGGACATGGCTACACCTTC. It specifies CASSLYPVEGHGYTF.

The chain joins TRBV18 to TRBJ2-1; 7 nucleotides match TRBD1. This CDR3 is 16 amino acids long. The germline V gene has CDR1 KGHSH and CDR2 LQKENI. V dropped 6 bases and J dropped 3; count of bases not matched to a gene: 11. The CDR3 DNA follows: TGTGCCAGCTCGGGGATGACACAGGGGAACTACAATGAGCAGTTCTTC. This codes for CASSGMTQGNYNEQFF.

The chain combines TRBV11-2 with TRBJ2-1; 8 nucleotides match TRBD2. The CDR3 has 15 residues. Per the germline V gene, CDR1 is SGHAT and CDR2 is FQNNGV. V shed 5 bases and J 5 bases; nucleotides not matched to a gene: 8. In DNA, the CDR3 is TGTGCCAGCAGCCGAATTTTAGCGGGAAACAATGAGCAGTTCTTC. Amino acids: CASSRILAGNNEQFF.